This T cell receptor (beta chain) came from a study of T-cell memory formation after mild COVID-19. The CDR3 has 16 residues. The germline V gene has CDR1 SGHTA and CDR2 FQGTGA. V lost 5 bases, J lost 5 bases, and 8 bases stayed unmatched. Sample barcodes and UMIs were carried by the TCR alpha and TCR beta cDNA libraries that 5'RACE generated with constant-segment primers. TCRdb processed the 5' RACE reads anew with MiXCR; each CDR3 protein has one entry. This table holds 400,000 to 450,000 distinct CDR3 sequences, about a sixth found once. The TCR originated in a man between 18 and 29 years old who had mild COVID-19 (a few samples of this study predate the infection). Cell type and time point are not known. Material: PBMCs or a T cell subset sorted from them (not recorded which). The rearrangement joins TRBV7-3 to TRBJ2-5; 13 bases match TRBD2. The CDR3 here is CASSLQTSGGSETQYF. The CDR3 DNA reads TGTGCCAGCAGCCTCCAGACTAGCGGGGGGTCGGAGACCCAGTACTTC.